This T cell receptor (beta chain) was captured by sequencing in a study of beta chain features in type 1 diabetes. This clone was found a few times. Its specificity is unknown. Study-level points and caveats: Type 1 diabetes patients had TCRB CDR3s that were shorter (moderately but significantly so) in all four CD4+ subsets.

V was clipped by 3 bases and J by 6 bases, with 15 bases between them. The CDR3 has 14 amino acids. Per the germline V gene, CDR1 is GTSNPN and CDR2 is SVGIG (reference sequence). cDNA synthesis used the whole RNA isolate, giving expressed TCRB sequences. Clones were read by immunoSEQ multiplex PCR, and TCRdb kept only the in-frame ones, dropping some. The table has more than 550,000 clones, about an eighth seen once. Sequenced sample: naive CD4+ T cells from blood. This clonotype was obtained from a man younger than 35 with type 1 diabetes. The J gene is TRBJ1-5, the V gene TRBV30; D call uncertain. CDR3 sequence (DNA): TGTGCCTGGAGCCCGACCCTATCCGTTCAGCCCCAGCATTTT. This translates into CAWSPTLSVQPQHF.